Listed below are T cell receptor beta chains from one sample, sequenced in a study of human T cells and chemical hapten exposure. TCRdb re-called the RACE reads with MiXCR, one entry per CDR3 protein. In the table there are some 350,000 distinct CDR3 sequences, around 7% of which are singletons. The sample was whole blood, taken in connection with sensitization to the hapten diphenylcyclopropenone (DPC). These receptors were collected from a woman aged 18 to 35 with alopecia areata. Some clones in this sample may be carry-over from other donors' samples. Each CDR3 is given with its conserved first and last residue. The order of the fields is V gene, clone size, J gene, D gene, CDR3 protein. D genes are given only for firm matches. The size entry is marked missing in some rows and otherwise reads once, few, many or a size class.

v_gene: TRBV12-3/TRBV12-4
abundance: few
j_gene: TRBJ1-1
d_gene: .
CDR3aa: CASSLRQWNTEAFF

v_gene: TRBV7-8
abundance: many
j_gene: TRBJ2-3
d_gene: TRBD1
CDR3aa: CASSSKHGQGSTDTQYF

v_gene: TRBV20-1
abundance: .
j_gene: TRBJ1-1
d_gene: TRBD1
CDR3aa: CSAPRTGGADTEAFF

v_gene: TRBV11-2
abundance: many
j_gene: TRBJ2-2
d_gene: TRBD1
CDR3aa: CASSPPGTGNTGELFF

v_gene: TRBV6-4
abundance: many
j_gene: TRBJ2-1
d_gene: .
CDR3aa: CASSAGGGYNEQFF

v_gene: TRBV6-2/TRBV6-3
abundance: many
j_gene: TRBJ2-5
d_gene: TRBD1
CDR3aa: CASRPHAGGQETQYF

v_gene: TRBV6-5
abundance: .
j_gene: TRBJ2-1
d_gene: .
CDR3aa: CASSYSINGNSYNEQFF

v_gene: TRBV2
abundance: .
j_gene: TRBJ2-2
d_gene: .
CDR3aa: CASTIEDFPANTGELFF

v_gene: TRBV12-3/TRBV12-4
abundance: .
j_gene: TRBJ1-1
d_gene: .
CDR3aa: CASSWYSHTEAFF

v_gene: TRBV7-9
abundance: .
j_gene: TRBJ2-3
d_gene: .
CDR3aa: CASSLTGAYGTDTQYF

v_gene: TRBV6-5
abundance: .
j_gene: TRBJ2-3
d_gene: TRBD2
CDR3aa: CASSPVVAGSQDTQYF

v_gene: TRBV12-3/TRBV12-4
abundance: many
j_gene: TRBJ2-7
d_gene: .
CDR3aa: CASSFSSGQGYEQYF

v_gene: TRBV12-3/TRBV12-4
abundance: few
j_gene: TRBJ1-1
d_gene: .
CDR3aa: CASQKAGWSTEAFF

v_gene: TRBV4-3
abundance: few
j_gene: TRBJ2-3
d_gene: .
CDR3aa: CASSQGYPLAQYF

v_gene: TRBV6-5
abundance: .
j_gene: TRBJ1-4
d_gene: .
CDR3aa: CASSYSIGQTTNEKLFF

v_gene: TRBV6-5
abundance: few
j_gene: TRBJ2-2
d_gene: .
CDR3aa: CASSFTNTGELFF

v_gene: TRBV6-5
abundance: many
j_gene: TRBJ1-1
d_gene: .
CDR3aa: CASRAAQSKPEAFF

v_gene: TRBV6-1
abundance: .
j_gene: TRBJ1-5
d_gene: .
CDR3aa: CASSQVPNQPQHF

v_gene: TRBV27
abundance: many
j_gene: TRBJ2-2
d_gene: TRBD1
CDR3aa: CASSPWTGKGTGELFF

v_gene: TRBV7-9
abundance: .
j_gene: TRBJ2-3
d_gene: TRBD1
CDR3aa: CASSFLTGGADTQYF

v_gene: TRBV18
abundance: many
j_gene: TRBJ1-5
d_gene: .
CDR3aa: CASSRGLSQPQHF

v_gene: TRBV28
abundance: many
j_gene: TRBJ2-3
d_gene: .
CDR3aa: CASSLHRGLGVDTQYF

v_gene: TRBV4-3
abundance: many
j_gene: TRBJ2-1
d_gene: .
CDR3aa: CASSQDTENEQFF

v_gene: TRBV10-3
abundance: .
j_gene: TRBJ1-1
d_gene: .
CDR3aa: CAISENSHTEAFF

v_gene: TRBV5-1
abundance: .
j_gene: TRBJ1-2
d_gene: TRBD1
CDR3aa: CASSLAVDRGPYGYTF

v_gene: TRBV4-2
abundance: many
j_gene: TRBJ2-3
d_gene: .
CDR3aa: CASSQGYRESTDTQYF

v_gene: TRBV5-8
abundance: .
j_gene: TRBJ1-2
d_gene: .
CDR3aa: CASSLGWDVGLEGYTF

v_gene: TRBV10-3
abundance: few
j_gene: TRBJ2-5
d_gene: .
CDR3aa: CAISDKGETQYF

v_gene: TRBV29-1
abundance: few
j_gene: TRBJ1-1
d_gene: .
CDR3aa: CSVKGVLNTEAFF

v_gene: TRBV2
abundance: few
j_gene: TRBJ1-1
d_gene: .
CDR3aa: CASSAELFTEAFF

v_gene: TRBV7-8
abundance: many
j_gene: TRBJ2-3
d_gene: .
CDR3aa: CASSLLGSERGSTDTQYF

v_gene: TRBV27
abundance: few
j_gene: TRBJ2-7
d_gene: TRBD1
CDR3aa: CASSLTGARYEQYF

v_gene: TRBV7-2
abundance: few
j_gene: TRBJ1-3
d_gene: .
CDR3aa: CASSLEAFEGPGNTIYF

v_gene: TRBV4-3
abundance: many
j_gene: TRBJ1-5
d_gene: .
CDR3aa: CASSQDYKGLGNQPQHF

v_gene: TRBV5-1
abundance: .
j_gene: TRBJ2-7
d_gene: .
CDR3aa: CATRDTGTYEQYF

v_gene: TRBV24-1
abundance: few
j_gene: TRBJ2-1
d_gene: .
CDR3aa: CATSDPITGNKFF

v_gene: TRBV14
abundance: .
j_gene: TRBJ2-3
d_gene: .
CDR3aa: CASSLGLFATQYF

v_gene: TRBV20-1
abundance: few
j_gene: TRBJ1-3
d_gene: .
CDR3aa: CSARDPKGGGNTIYF

v_gene: TRBV12-3/TRBV12-4
abundance: few
j_gene: TRBJ1-5
d_gene: .
CDR3aa: CASSHGVWENQPQHF

v_gene: TRBV12-3/TRBV12-4
abundance: .
j_gene: TRBJ2-3
d_gene: .
CDR3aa: CASSLTEDRQYF

v_gene: TRBV7-8
abundance: .
j_gene: TRBJ1-6
d_gene: .
CDR3aa: CASSPRGGPRDANSPLHF

v_gene: TRBV28
abundance: .
j_gene: TRBJ1-2
d_gene: .
CDR3aa: CARIIGSLYGYTF

v_gene: TRBV20-1
abundance: many
j_gene: TRBJ1-1
d_gene: TRBD1
CDR3aa: CSAMDRGLNTEAFF

v_gene: TRBV20-1
abundance: .
j_gene: TRBJ2-7
d_gene: .
CDR3aa: CSARGSTYEQYF

v_gene: TRBV3-1
abundance: .
j_gene: TRBJ2-3
d_gene: TRBD2
CDR3aa: CASRTSGPADTQYF

v_gene: TRBV6-5
abundance: .
j_gene: TRBJ2-3
d_gene: .
CDR3aa: CASSYSDQADTQYF

v_gene: TRBV24-1
abundance: few
j_gene: TRBJ2-2
d_gene: .
CDR3aa: CATSDGGQGGGELFF

v_gene: TRBV27
abundance: few
j_gene: TRBJ2-2
d_gene: .
CDR3aa: CASSLLPGELFF

v_gene: TRBV6-5
abundance: few
j_gene: TRBJ2-2
d_gene: .
CDR3aa: CASSYSRGRTGELFF

v_gene: TRBV28
abundance: .
j_gene: TRBJ1-5
d_gene: .
CDR3aa: CASRSPGYSNQPQHF

v_gene: TRBV19
abundance: .
j_gene: TRBJ2-7
d_gene: .
CDR3aa: CASSIGGTPYEQYF

v_gene: TRBV11-2
abundance: .
j_gene: TRBJ1-6
d_gene: .
CDR3aa: CASSLSLNSPLHF

v_gene: TRBV6-5
abundance: few
j_gene: TRBJ1-2
d_gene: TRBD1
CDR3aa: CASSSTGQALYGYTF

v_gene: TRBV12-3/TRBV12-4
abundance: few
j_gene: TRBJ1-1
d_gene: .
CDR3aa: CASSLRVETEAFF

v_gene: TRBV5-1
abundance: .
j_gene: TRBJ2-7
d_gene: TRBD2
CDR3aa: CASTDGRATYEQYF

v_gene: TRBV29-1
abundance: .
j_gene: TRBJ1-1
d_gene: TRBD1
CDR3aa: CSGRGQGVDTEAFF

v_gene: TRBV28
abundance: many
j_gene: TRBJ2-7
d_gene: .
CDR3aa: CASSDPGSYEQYF

v_gene: TRBV5-4
abundance: .
j_gene: TRBJ1-2
d_gene: TRBD1
CDR3aa: CASSSLTMPGQGPDYGYTF